One and the same sample provided the 10 T cell receptor beta chains below, sequenced in a study of early T cells in non-severe SARS-CoV-2 infection. One entry per CDR3 protein results from TCRdb running MiXCR on the 5' RACE reads. Of some 55,000 distinct CDR3 sequences in the sample, more than 10% were seen once. The source material was whole blood, sampled at baseline. Receptors were obtained from an adult who was a healthcare worker with PCR-confirmed SARS-CoV-2 infection or an uninfected control (not recorded which).

The rearrangement joins TRBV3-1 to TRBJ2-7, with D perhaps TRBD2 (5 bases). The V gene's germline CDR1 is LGHDT and CDR2 YNNKEL (reference sequence). With 0 bases removed from V and 4 bases from J, the gap between germline ends came to 16 bases. The CDR3 contains 16 residues. CDR3 loop: CASSQDGYEGRYEQYF. Here the CDR3 DNA reads TGTGCCAGCAGCCAAGACGGGTATGAGGGTAGGTACGAGCAGTACTTC.

V and J are TRBV7-9 and TRBJ1-2; TRBD1 matches 10 bases. Per germline, CDR1 SEHNR and CDR2 FQNEAQ (reference sequence). The CDR3 contains 13 residues. The V and J ends lost 7 bases and 6 bases, in that order; junction bases with no gene match: 5. The CDR3 loop is CASNGQGDHGYTF. CDR3 DNA sequence: TGTGCCAGCAATGGACAGGGGGATCATGGCTACACCTTC.

The gene calls are TRBV11-2 and TRBJ2-7, with TRBD2 matching over 8 bases. This CDR3 is 15 amino acids long. V was clipped by 1 base and J by 0 bases; unmatched bases: 2. CDR1 and CDR2 (germline): SGHAT, FQNNGV. CDR3 loop: CASSLVSGASYEQYF. CDR3 DNA sequence: TGTGCCAGCAGCTTAGTTAGCGGGGCCTCCTACGAGCAGTACTTC.

The CDR3 nucleotides are TGTGCCAGCGGACAGATCTCCTACGAGCAGTACTTC. Translating gives CASGQISYEQYF. This sequence joins TRBV28 and TRBJ2-7, with D tentatively TRBD1 (6 bases). CDR1 is MDHEN and CDR2 is SYDVKM in the germline V gene. Trimming removed 8 bases from V and 0 bases from J, with 8 bases in between. The CDR3 sequence is 12 residues long.

The V call is TRBV11-2, the J call TRBJ2-2; unclear D gene. The CDR3 consists of 15 residues. Germline V gives CDR1 SGHAT, CDR2 FQNNGV. The V end lost 0 bases, the J end lost 0 bases, and 5 bases lay between the germline ends. The CDR3 spells CASSLDLTNTGELFF. In nucleotides, the CDR3 is TGTGCCAGCAGCTTAGATCTTACGAACACCGGGGAGCTGTTTTTT.

This clonotype was counted only a few times. This chain uses TRBV12-3 or TRBV12-4 with TRBJ2-1, with TRBD2 identical over 10 bases. This CDR3 contains 16 residues. After removal of 2 bases from V and 4 bases from J, the junction contained 5 bases not matched to a gene. The CDR3 nucleotides read TGTGCCAGCAGTTTACCGACTAGCGGGTGGTACAATGAGCAGTTCTTC. It encodes CASSLPTSGWYNEQFF.

The J gene is TRBJ2-3, the V gene TRBV2; tentatively, D is TRBD1 (6 bases). V lost 7 bases, J lost 4 bases, and 9 bases lay in between. The CDR3 is 12 amino acids. Germline CDR1 SNHLY, CDR2 FYNNEI. The CDR3 DNA reads TGTGCCAGCAACCCAGGGGCAGATACGCAGTATTTT. Its translation is CASNPGADTQYF.

The V gene is TRBV7-2, the J gene TRBJ2-3, with D possibly matching TRBD1 (5 bases). V gave up 5 bases and J gave up 1 base, with 7 bases separating them. The CDR3 covers 13 residues. Germline values: CDR1 SGHTA, CDR2 FQGNSA. CDR3 loop: CASSRQRTDTQYF. In nucleotides, the CDR3 is TGTGCCAGCAGCCGACAGCGCACAGATACGCAGTATTTT. Based on the CDR3 plus reference TRBV7-2 and TRBJ2-3, the full variable domain is GAGVSQSPSNKVTEKGKDVELRCDPISGHTALYWYRQSLGQGLEFLIYFQGNSAPDKSGLPSDRFSAERTGGSVSTLTIQRTQQEDSAVYLCASSRQRTDTQYFGPGTRLTVL.

This clonotype showed up just a few times. This rearrangement joins TRBV6-5 to TRBJ1-1, with D maybe TRBD1 (5 bases). The CDR3 is 13 amino acids. In germline, CDR1 is MNHEY, CDR2 SVGAGI. V was shortened by 8 bases and J by 1 base, with 11 bases between the two germline ends. CDR3 loop: CASRGNWNTEAFF. DNA for the CDR3: TGTGCCAGCCGGGGGAATTGGAACACTGAAGCTTTCTTT.

In this sample, this clonotype turned up a few times. The V and J genes are TRBV12-2 and TRBJ1-1; TRBD1, the table's D call, lacks a check against the DNA. TRBV12-2 is recorded as a pseudogene. This CDR3 comprises 14 residues. The CDR3 reads CASRPWTANTEAFF. The DNA of the CDR3 is TGTGCAAGTCGCCCCTGGACGGCGAACACTGAAGCTTTCTTT.